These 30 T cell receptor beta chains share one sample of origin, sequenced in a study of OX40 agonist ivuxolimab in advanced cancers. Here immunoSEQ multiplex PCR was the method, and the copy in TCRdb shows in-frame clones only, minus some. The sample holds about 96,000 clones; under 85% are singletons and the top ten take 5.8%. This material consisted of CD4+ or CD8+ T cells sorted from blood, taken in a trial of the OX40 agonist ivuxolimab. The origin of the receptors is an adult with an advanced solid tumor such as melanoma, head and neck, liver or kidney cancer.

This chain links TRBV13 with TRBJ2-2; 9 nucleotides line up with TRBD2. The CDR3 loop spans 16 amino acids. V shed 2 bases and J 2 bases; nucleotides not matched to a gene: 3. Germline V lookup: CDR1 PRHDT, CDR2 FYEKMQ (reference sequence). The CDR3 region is CASSLLAGINTGELFF. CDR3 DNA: TGTGCCAGCAGCTTACTAGCGGGGATAAACACCGGGGAGCTGTTTTTT.

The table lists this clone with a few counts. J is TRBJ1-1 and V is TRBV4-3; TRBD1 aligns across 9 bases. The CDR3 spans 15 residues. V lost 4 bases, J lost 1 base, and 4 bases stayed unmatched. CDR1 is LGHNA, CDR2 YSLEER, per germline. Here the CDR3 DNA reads TGCGCCAGCAGCCTCCGGGACAGGGAGAACACTGAAGCTTTCTTT. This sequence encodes CASSLRDRENTEAFF.

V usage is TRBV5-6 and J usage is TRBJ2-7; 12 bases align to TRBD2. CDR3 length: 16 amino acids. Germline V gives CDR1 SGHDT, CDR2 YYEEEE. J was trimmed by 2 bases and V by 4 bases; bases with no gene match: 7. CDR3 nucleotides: TGTGCCAGCAGCCTTCAGCTAGCGGGGGGGCCCTACGAGCAGTACTTC. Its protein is CASSLQLAGGPYEQYF. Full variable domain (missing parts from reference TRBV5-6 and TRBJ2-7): DAGVTQSPTHLIKTRGQQVTLRCSPKSGHDTVSWYQQALGQGPQFIFQYYEEEERQRGNFPDRFSGHQFPNYSSELNVNALLLGDSALYLCASSLQLAGGPYEQYFGPGTRLTVT.

The CDR3 DNA reads as TGTGCCATCAGTCGAGAATGGGGCCTTGGAAACACCATATATTTT. It is translated as CAISREWGLGNTIYF. V is TRBV10-3 and J is TRBJ1-3; D perhaps matches TRBD1 (5 bases). Germline V gene data show CDR1 as ENHRY and CDR2 as SYGVKD. Trimming removed 5 bases from V and 3 bases from J, with 14 bases in between. The CDR3 has 15 residues.

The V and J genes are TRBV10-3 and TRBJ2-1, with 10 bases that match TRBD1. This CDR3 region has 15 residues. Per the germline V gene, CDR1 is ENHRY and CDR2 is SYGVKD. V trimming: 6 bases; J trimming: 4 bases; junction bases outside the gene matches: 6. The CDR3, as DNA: TGTGCCATCAGCACGGACAGGGGGAAATACAATGAGCAGTTCTTC. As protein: CAISTDRGKYNEQFF.

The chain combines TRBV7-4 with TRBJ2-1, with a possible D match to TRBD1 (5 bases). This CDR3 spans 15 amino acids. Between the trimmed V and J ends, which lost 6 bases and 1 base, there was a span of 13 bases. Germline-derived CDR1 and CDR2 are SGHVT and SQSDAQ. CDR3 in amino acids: CASSPRQISYNEQFF. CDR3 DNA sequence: TGTGCCAGCAGTCCTCGACAGATTTCCTACAATGAGCAGTTCTTC.

The CDR3 is CASSFTGTSAEAFF. The CDR3 bases are TGTGCCAGCAGCTTCACTGGGACATCTGCTGAAGCTTTCTTT. The chain employs TRBV9 and TRBJ1-1, with D possibly matching TRBD1 (6 bases). Per germline, CDR1 SGDLS and CDR2 YYNGEE. V was clipped by 4 bases and J by 6 bases, with 16 bases between them. The CDR3 contains 14 residues.

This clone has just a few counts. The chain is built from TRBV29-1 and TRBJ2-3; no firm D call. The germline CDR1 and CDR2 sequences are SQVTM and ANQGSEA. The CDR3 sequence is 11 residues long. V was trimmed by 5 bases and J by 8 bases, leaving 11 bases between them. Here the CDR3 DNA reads TGCAGCGTTCCAAAGGGTTCTACGCAGTATTTT. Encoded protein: CSVPKGSTQYF.

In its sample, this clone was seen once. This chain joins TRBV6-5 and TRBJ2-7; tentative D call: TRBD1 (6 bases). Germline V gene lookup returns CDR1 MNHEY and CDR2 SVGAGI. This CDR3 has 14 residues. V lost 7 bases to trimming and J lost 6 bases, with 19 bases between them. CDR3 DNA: TGTGCCAGCACCCCCGGGACACCCGTCGGCGAGCAGTACTTC. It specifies CASTPGTPVGEQYF.

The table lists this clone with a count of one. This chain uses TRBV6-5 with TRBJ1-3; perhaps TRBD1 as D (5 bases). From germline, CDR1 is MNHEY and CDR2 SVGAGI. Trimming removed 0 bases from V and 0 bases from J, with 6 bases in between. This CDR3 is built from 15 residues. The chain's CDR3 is CASSYSRGSGNTIYF. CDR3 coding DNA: TGTGCCAGCAGTTACTCGAGGGGCTCTGGAAACACCATATATTTT.

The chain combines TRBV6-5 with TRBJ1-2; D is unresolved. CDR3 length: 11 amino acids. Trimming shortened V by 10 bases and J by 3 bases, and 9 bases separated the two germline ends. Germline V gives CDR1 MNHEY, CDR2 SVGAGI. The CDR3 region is CATTPYYGYTF. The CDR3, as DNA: TGTGCCACCACCCCTTACTATGGCTACACCTTC.

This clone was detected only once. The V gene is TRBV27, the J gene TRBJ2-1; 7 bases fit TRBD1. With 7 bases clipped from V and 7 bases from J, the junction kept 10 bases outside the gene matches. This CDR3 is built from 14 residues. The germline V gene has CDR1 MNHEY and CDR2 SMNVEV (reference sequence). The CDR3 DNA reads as TGTGCCAGCAAACCGACAGGGCTTAGTAATGAGCAGTTCTTC. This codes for CASKPTGLSNEQFF.

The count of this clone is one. Written as DNA, the CDR3 is TGTGCCAGCAGCGTAGAGGCAGGGGTTGCCTACGAGCAGTACTTC. Amino acid sequence: CASSVEAGVAYEQYF. This chain joins TRBV9 and TRBJ2-7; perhaps TRBD1 as D (6 bases). Germline lookup yields CDR1 SGDLS and CDR2 YYNGEE. Deletions cut 0 bases from V and 2 bases from J, with 12 bases between. CDR3 length: 15 residues.

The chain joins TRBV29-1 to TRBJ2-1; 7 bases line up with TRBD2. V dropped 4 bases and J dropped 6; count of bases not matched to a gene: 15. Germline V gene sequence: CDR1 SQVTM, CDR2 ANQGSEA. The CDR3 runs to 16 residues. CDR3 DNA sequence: TGCAGCGTTGGTTCCCTTAGAGCGGGACCTGCCAATGAGCAGTTCTTC. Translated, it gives CSVGSLRAGPANEQFF.

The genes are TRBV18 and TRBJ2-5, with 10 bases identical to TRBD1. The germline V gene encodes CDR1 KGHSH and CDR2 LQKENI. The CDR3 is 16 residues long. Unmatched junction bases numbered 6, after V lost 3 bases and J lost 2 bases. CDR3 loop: CASSPIRDRGQETQYF. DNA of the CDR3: TGTGCCAGCTCACCGATCCGGGACAGGGGACAAGAGACCCAGTACTTC.

CDR3 sequence reads: CASGGTAYGYTF. The CDR3 DNA reads as TGTGCCAGCGGAGGGACAGCCTATGGCTACACCTTC. The V and J genes are TRBV6-5 and TRBJ1-2; 7 bases agree with TRBD1. The CDR3 consists of 12 residues. With 8 bases clipped from V and 4 bases from J, the junction kept 4 bases outside the gene matches. Germline CDR1 MNHEY, CDR2 SVGAGI.

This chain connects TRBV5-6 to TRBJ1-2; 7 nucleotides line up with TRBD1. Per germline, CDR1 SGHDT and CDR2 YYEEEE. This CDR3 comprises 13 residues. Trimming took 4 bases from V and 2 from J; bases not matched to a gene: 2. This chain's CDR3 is CASSADRNYGYTF. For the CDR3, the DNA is TGTGCCAGCAGCGCGGACAGGAACTATGGCTACACCTTC.

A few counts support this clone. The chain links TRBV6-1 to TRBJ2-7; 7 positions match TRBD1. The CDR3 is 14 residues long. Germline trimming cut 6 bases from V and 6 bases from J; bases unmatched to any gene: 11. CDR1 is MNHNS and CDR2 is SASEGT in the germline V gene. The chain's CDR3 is CASSFGQAAGEQYF. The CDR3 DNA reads TGTGCCAGCAGCTTCGGACAGGCGGCTGGCGAGCAGTACTTC.

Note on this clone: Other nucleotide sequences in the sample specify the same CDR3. CDR3 amino acids: CASSQSRGEHEQYF. CDR3 nucleotide sequence: TGCGCCAGCAGCCAGAGCAGGGGTGAACACGAGCAGTACTTC. The chain is built from TRBV4-3 and TRBJ2-7; TRBD1 might be the D (6 bases). From germline, CDR1 is LGHNA and CDR2 YSLEER. This CDR3 has 14 amino acids. V was trimmed by 3 bases and J by 5 bases, leaving 14 bases between them.

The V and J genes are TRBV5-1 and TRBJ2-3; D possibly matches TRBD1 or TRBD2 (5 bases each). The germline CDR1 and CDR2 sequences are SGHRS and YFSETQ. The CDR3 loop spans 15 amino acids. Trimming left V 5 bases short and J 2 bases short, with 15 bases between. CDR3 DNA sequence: TGCGCCAGCAGATCCCGGGACGGAGACACAGATACGCAGTATTTT. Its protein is CASRSRDGDTDTQYF.

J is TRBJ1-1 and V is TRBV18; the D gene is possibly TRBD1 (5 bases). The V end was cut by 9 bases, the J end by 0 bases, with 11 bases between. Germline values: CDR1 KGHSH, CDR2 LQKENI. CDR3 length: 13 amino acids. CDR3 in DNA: TGTGCCAGTCGGCAGGGTCTGAACACTGAAGCTTTCTTT. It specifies CASRQGLNTEAFF.

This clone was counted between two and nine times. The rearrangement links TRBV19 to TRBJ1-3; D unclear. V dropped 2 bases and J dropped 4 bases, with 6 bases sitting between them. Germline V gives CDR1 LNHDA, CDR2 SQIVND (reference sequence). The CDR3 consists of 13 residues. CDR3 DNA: TGTGCCAGTAGTATATCCAGGGGAAACACCATATATTTT. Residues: CASSISRGNTIYF.

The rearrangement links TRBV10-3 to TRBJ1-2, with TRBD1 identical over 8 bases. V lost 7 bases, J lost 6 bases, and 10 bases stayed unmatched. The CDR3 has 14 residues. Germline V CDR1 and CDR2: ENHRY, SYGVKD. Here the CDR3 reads CAIKSDREFHGYTF. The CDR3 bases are TGTGCCATCAAGTCGGACAGGGAGTTCCATGGCTACACCTTC.

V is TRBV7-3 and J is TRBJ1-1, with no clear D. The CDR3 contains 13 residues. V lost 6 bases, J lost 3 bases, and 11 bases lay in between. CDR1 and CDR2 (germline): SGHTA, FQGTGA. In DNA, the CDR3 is TGTGCCAGCAGGGAACAGCAATACACTGAAGCTTTCTTT. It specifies CASREQQYTEAFF.

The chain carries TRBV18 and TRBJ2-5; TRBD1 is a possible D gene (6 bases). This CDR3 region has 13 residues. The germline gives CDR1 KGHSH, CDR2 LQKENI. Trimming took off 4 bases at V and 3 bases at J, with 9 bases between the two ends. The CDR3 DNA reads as TGTGCCAGCTCACTAAGGACAGAAGAGACCCAGTACTTC. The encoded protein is CASSLRTEETQYF.

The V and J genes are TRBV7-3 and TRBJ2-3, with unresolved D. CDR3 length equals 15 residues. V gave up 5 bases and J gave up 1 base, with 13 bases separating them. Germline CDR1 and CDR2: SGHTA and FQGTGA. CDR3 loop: CASSAWLKGTDTQYF. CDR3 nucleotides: TGTGCCAGCAGCGCCTGGTTAAAGGGCACAGATACGCAGTATTTT.

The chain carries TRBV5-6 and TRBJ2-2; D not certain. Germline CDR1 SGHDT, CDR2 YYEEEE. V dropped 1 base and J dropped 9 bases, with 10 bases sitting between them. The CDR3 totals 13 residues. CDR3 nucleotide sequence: TGTGCCAGCAGCTTGATATCCCGGCGGGAGCTGTTTTTT. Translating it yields CASSLISRRELFF. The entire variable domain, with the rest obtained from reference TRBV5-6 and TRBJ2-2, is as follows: DAGVTQSPTHLIKTRGQQVTLRCSPKSGHDTVSWYQQALGQGPQFIFQYYEEEERQRGNFPDRFSGHQFPNYSSELNVNALLLGDSALYLCASSLISRRELFFGEGSRLTVL.

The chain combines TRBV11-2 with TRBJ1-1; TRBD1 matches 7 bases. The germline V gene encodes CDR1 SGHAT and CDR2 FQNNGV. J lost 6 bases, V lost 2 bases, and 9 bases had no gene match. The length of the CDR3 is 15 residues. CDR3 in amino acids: CASSLRGGGRAEAFF. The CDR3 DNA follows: TGTGCCAGCAGCTTAAGAGGAGGGGGCCGGGCTGAAGCTTTCTTT. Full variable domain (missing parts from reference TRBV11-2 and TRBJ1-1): EAGVAQSPRYKIIEKRQSVAFWCNPISGHATLYWYQQILGQGPKLLIQFQNNGVVDDSQLPKDRFSAERLKGVDSTLKIQPAKLEDSAVYLCASSLRGGGRAEAFFGQGTRLTVV.

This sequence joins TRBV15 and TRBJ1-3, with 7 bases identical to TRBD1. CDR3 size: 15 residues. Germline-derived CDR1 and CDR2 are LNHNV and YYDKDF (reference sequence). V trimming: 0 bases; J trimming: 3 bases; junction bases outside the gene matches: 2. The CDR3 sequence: CATSRDRGNGNTIYF. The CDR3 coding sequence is TGTGCCACCAGCAGAGACAGGGGGAATGGAAACACCATATATTTT.

The CDR3 is CASSAGTSGDNEQFF. CDR3 nucleotide sequence: TGTGCCAGCAGTGCGGGGACTAGCGGGGACAATGAGCAGTTCTTC. The V and J genes are TRBV6-1 and TRBJ2-1, with 13 nucleotides matching TRBD2. With 4 bases clipped from V and 5 bases from J, the junction kept 2 bases outside the gene matches. The CDR3 loop spans 15 amino acids. Germline V gene sequence: CDR1 MNHNS, CDR2 SASEGT.